Sequencing of this TCR beta chain was carried out in a study of identical twins. Template switching, a step in the protocol, added a universal primer site, and cDNA carried unique molecular identifiers. TCRdb itself ran the 5' RACE reads through MiXCR, one entry per CDR3 protein. The repertoire includes 550,000 to 800,000 distinct CDR3 sequences, roughly 6.6% of them detected once, and 1.5% to 2% sits in the top ten. The study's findings and limits: Beta out-of-frame sequences showed weaker excess twin sharing.

Germline V lookup: CDR1 SQVTM, CDR2 ANQGSEA. The CDR3 runs to 14 residues. The V end lost 7 bases, the J end lost 1 base, and 16 bases lay between the germline ends. Notes on this clonotype: What it binds is not known.

The sample was also linked to a second study, of yellow fever vaccine responses in identical twins. As that report states: Convergence reportedly seemed to mark part of the twins' vaccine T cell response, with personalization marking the rest.

The chain has TRBV29-1 and TRBJ1-1, with D maybe TRBD1 (5 bases). The sequence came from a woman between 18 and 29 years old in good health. The sequenced sample was PBMCs. CDR3 nucleotide sequence: TGCAGCGCTGTACCCGGGACCGCGAACACTGAAGCTTTCTTT. Its translation: CSAVPGTANTEAFF.